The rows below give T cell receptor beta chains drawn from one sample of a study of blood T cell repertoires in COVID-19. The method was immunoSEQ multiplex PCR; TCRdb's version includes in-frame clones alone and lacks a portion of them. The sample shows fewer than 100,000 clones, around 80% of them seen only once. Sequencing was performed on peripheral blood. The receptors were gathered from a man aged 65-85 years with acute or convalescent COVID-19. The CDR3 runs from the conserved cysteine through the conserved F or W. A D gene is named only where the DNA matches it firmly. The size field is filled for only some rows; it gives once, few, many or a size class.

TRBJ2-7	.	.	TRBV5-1	TGCGCCAGCAGCCCCCGCGGCAGCGGGCAGTCCTACGAGCAGTACTTC	CASSPRGSGQSYEQYF
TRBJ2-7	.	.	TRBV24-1	TGTGCCACCAGTGAAGGTGGGAGCCTCTCCTACGAGCAGTACTTC	CATSEGGSLSYEQYF
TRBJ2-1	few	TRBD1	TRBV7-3	TGTGCCAGCAGCCTCCCGGGACAGGGGTCGGATGAGCAGTTCTTC	CASSLPGQGSDEQFF
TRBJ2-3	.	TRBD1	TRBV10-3	TGTGCCATCAAACAGGGGGTAGATGATACGCAGTATTTT	CAIKQGVDDTQYF
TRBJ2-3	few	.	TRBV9	TGTGCCAGCAGCGTAGGTCGTCGCACAGATACGCAGTATTTT	CASSVGRRTDTQYF
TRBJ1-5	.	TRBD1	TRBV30	TGTGCCTGGACCACTACGGACAGGGGCAATCAGCCCCAGCATTTT	CAWTTTDRGNQPQHF
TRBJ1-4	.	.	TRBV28	TGTGCCAGCAGTTTAGGAGGGTGGACTGAAAAACTGTTTTTT	CASSLGGWTEKLFF
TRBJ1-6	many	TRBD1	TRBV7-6	TGTGCCAGCAGCCGCTCCCGGGACAGGGTGTTTTCACCCCTCCACTTT	CASSRSRDRVFSPLHF
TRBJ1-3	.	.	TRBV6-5	TGTGCCAGCAGCGACGCTAGTTCGTCCGGAAACACCATATATTTT	CASSDASSSGNTIYF
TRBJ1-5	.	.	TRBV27	TGTGCCAGCAGTCCCCGTTCTAGCAATCAGCCCCAGCATTTT	CASSPRSSNQPQHF
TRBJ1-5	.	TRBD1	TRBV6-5	TGTGCCAGCAGTTGGACAGGGGGCAATCAGCCCCAGCATTTT	CASSWTGGNQPQHF
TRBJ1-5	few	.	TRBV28	TGTGCCAGCAGTCTTACAGGTATATCGGATCAGCCCCAGCATTTT	CASSLTGISDQPQHF
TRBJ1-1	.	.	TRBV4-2	TGTGCCAGCACCCCAGGGTCGTACACTGAAGCTTTCTTT	CASTPGSYTEAFF
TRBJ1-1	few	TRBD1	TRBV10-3	TGTGCCATCACCATGACAGGGGGTGAAGCTTTCTTT	CAITMTGGEAFF
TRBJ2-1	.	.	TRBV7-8	TGTGCCAGCAGCTTAGTTGCCGGCGGTGAGCAGTTCTTC	CASSLVAGGEQFF
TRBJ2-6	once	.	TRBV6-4	TGTGCCAGCAGTGACTCACAATCTGGGGCCAACGTCCTGACTTTC	CASSDSQSGANVLTF
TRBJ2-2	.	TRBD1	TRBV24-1	TGTGCCACCAGTGATTTTGGGACAGGGGGAACCGGGGAGCTGTTTTTT	CATSDFGTGGTGELFF
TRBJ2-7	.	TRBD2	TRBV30	TGTGCCTGGAGTGTAGGGCAGCGGGAGCTAGGTGAGCAGTACTTC	CAWSVGQRELGEQYF
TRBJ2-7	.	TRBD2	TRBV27	TGTGCCAGCAGTTTAGCTCCTAGCGGGACTTACTACGAGCAGTACTTC	CASSLAPSGTYYEQYF
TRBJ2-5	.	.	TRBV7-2	TGTGCCAGCAGCCGGTCCGGGATACGAGAGACCCAGTACTTC	CASSRSGIRETQYF
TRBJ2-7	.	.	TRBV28	TGTGCCAGCAGTCCCCGACTCCAAAGAGGGTACGAGCAGTACTTC	CASSPRLQRGYEQYF
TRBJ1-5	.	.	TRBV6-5	TGTGCCAGCAGTTACGGACTCAGTCAGGATCAGCCCCAGCATTTT	CASSYGLSQDQPQHF
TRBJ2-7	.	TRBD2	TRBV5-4	TGTGCCAGCAGCCCACTAGCGGGAGACCTCTCCTACGAGCAGTACTTC	CASSPLAGDLSYEQYF
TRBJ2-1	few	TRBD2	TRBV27	TGTGCCAGCAGTTTGGTACTAGCGGGAGGGCCGTCCTACAATGAGCAGTTCTTC	CASSLVLAGGPSYNEQFF
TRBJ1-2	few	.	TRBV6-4	TGTGCCAGCAGAGGAGGGGACTATGGCTACACCTTC	CASRGGDYGYTF
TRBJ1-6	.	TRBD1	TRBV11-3	TGTGCCAGCAGCTCCGGGACAGGTGATAATTCACCCCTCCACTTT	CASSSGTGDNSPLHF
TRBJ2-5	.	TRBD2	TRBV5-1	TGCGCCAGCAGCCGGCTCGGGAGGGCCGGCGCGGAGACCCAGTACTTC	CASSRLGRAGAETQYF
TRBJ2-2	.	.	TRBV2	TGTGCCAGCAGCCTTGACAGGCCTTCGAACACCGGGGAGCTGTTTTTT	CASSLDRPSNTGELFF
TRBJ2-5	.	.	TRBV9	TGTGCCAGCAGGGGAGCCTCAAGAGACCGAGAGACCCAGTACTTC	CASRGASRDRETQYF
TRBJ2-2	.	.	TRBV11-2	TGTGCCAGCAGCTTAGTCCCCGAGGGCGGGGAGCTGTTTTTT	CASSLVPEGGELFF
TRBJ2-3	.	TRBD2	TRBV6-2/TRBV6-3	TGTGCCAGCAGTTATGAGCGGGAGGGCGCTTATACGCAGTATTTT	CASSYEREGAYTQYF
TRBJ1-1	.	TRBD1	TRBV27	TGTGCCAGCAGTTTATCGAGACAGGGCCTAAACATGAACACTGAAGCTTTCTTT	CASSLSRQGLNMNTEAFF
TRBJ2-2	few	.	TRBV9	TGTGCCAGCAGCGTAGAAGCAGGGGCGGTCACCGGGGAGCTGTTTTTT	CASSVEAGAVTGELFF
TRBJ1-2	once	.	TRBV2	TGTGCCAGCTTCCGGCAGGGCGAGAGCTACACCTTC	CASFRQGESYTF
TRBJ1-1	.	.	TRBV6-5	TGTGCCAGCAGTTACTCGGACTTAATGAACACTGAAGCTTTCTTT	CASSYSDLMNTEAFF
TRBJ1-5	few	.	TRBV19	TGTGCCAGTAGTAACAGACCCGTAGGCGATCAGCCCCAGCATTTT	CASSNRPVGDQPQHF
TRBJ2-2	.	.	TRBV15	TGTGCCACCAGCAGAGATCTCGGGGACGGGGAGCTGTTTTTT	CATSRDLGDGELFF
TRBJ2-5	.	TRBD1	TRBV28	TGTGCCAGCACCAATCACGTCCAGGGGGCGCGGGCCCCCCAGTACTTC	CASTNHVQGARAPQYF
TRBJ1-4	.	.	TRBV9	TGTGCCAGCAGCGTAGCGTCGGGAGCAACTAATGAAAAACTGTTTTTT	CASSVASGATNEKLFF
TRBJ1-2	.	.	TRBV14	TGTGCCAGCAGCCAAGGGGGCGTCGGCTATGGCTACACCTTC	CASSQGGVGYGYTF
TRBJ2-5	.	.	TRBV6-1	TGTGCCAGCAGTGAACGAGGGCAAGAGACCCAGTACTTC	CASSERGQETQYF
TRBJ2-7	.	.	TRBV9	TGTGCCAGCAGCGTAGGAACTAGCACGGAGCAGTACTTC	CASSVGTSTEQYF
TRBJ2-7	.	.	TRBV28	TGTGCCAGTTCTGAAACCGGGACGGGAGACTCCTACGAGCAGTACTTC	CASSETGTGDSYEQYF
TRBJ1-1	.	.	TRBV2	TGTGCCAGCGGTCGAGACACTGAAGCTTTCTTT	CASGRDTEAFF
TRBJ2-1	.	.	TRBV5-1	TGCGCCAGCGACACCCAGGACAGTCAAAAGTTCTTC	CASDTQDSQKFF
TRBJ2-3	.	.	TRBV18	TGTGCCAGCTCACCGTTAAAGCCAGGGCCAGATACGCAGTATTTT	CASSPLKPGPDTQYF